The clone carrying this T cell receptor beta chain has a handful of counts. Its matching antigen is unknown. This entry belongs to a study of blood T cells in healthy people across ages. Study results and limitations: Nothing was known about donor CMV status, and this possibly confounded expanded clonotype changes. Unsorted PBMCs blocked a conclusive comparison of naive and antigen-experienced cells.

The extraction recovered at least 5.5 micrograms of total RNA per sample. A second roughly 6 to 12 cycle PCR used barcoded and J-beta primers. TCRdb redid the calling of the 5' RACE reads with MiXCR, one entry per CDR3 protein. The sample holds about 680,000 distinct CDR3 sequences, 49% seen once. The receptor was derived from an older woman in good health. Source material: blood.

CDR3 nucleotide sequence: TGTGCCAGCTCACTGGTGATTCGCGATACGCAGTATTTT. Translation gives CASSLVIRDTQYF. V and J are TRBV18 and TRBJ2-3; D gene unclear. The V end was cut by 4 bases, the J end by 6 bases, with 11 bases between. This CDR3 comprises 13 residues. Germline values: CDR1 KGHSH, CDR2 LQKENI.